Following are 18 T cell receptor beta chains from one sample sequenced in a study of blood T cell repertoires in COVID-19 (dated by TCRdb to 2020 to 2022). Libraries came from the immunoSEQ multiplex PCR assay. This is the immuneACCESS table as TCRdb keeps it, with only in-frame sequences that have V and J called. A part of the clones is gone; compared with another copy, unresolved V genes explain less than half, and the rest is unexplained. In all, the sample holds under 200,000 clones, and approximately 88% of those were seen once. Together, the top ten hold less than 3.5% of the sample. The sequenced sample consisted of peripheral blood. These receptors were obtained from a woman in her sixties with acute or convalescent COVID-19.

This chain uses TRBV7-8 with TRBJ1-5; 10 nucleotides agree with TRBD1. The CDR3 is 21 amino acids. Trimming removed 1 base from V and 1 base from J; junction bases left unmatched: 16. Germline V lookup: CDR1 SGHVS, CDR2 FQNEAQ. CDR3 sequence reads: CASSLGRDRGLRKASNQPQHF. CDR3 nucleotides: TGTGCCAGCAGCTTAGGCAGGGACAGGGGACTCCGTAAGGCAAGCAATCAGCCCCAGCATTTT.

The rearrangement uses TRBV30 and TRBJ1-1, with TRBD1 matching 9 bases. The V gene's germline CDR1 is GTSNPN and CDR2 SVGIG (reference sequence). The CDR3 is 12 amino acids. Trimming at V came to 4 bases and at J to 6 bases, leaving 3 bases not matched to a gene. CDR3 in DNA: TGTGCCTGGATGACAGGGGGTCCTGAAGCTTTCTTT. Amino acid sequence: CAWMTGGPEAFF.

The V call is TRBV7-9, the J call TRBJ1-1; D perhaps matches TRBD1 (6 bases). The CDR3 is 14 residues long. Per the germline V gene, CDR1 is SEHNR and CDR2 is FQNEAQ (reference sequence). V lost 0 bases and J 4 bases, leaving 9 bases between the germline ends. The CDR3 reads CASSLAAGATEAFF. The DNA of the CDR3 is TGTGCCAGCAGCTTAGCGGCGGGGGCCACTGAAGCTTTCTTT.

This chain connects TRBV5-6 to TRBJ1-2, with TRBD1 identical over 8 bases. V lost 4 bases and J lost 6; bases outside the gene matches: 11. The CDR3 contains 15 residues. Germline V gene lookup returns CDR1 SGHDT and CDR2 YYEEEE. As DNA, the CDR3 is TGTGCCAGCAGCACAATCCCGGGACAGGATAATGGCTACACCTTC. It codes for CASSTIPGQDNGYTF.

The CDR3 reads CASSTQQGFPQHF. The CDR3 nucleotides are TGTGCCAGTAGTACGCAACAGGGGTTTCCCCAGCATTTT. This sequence joins TRBV19 and TRBJ1-5; TRBD1 matches 7 bases. CDR1 is LNHDA, CDR2 SQIVND, per germline (reference sequence). This CDR3 is built from 13 residues. Trimming removed 4 bases from V and 10 bases from J; junction bases left unmatched: 7.

For this clone: One end of the junction is discordant with germline, which a read error may explain. The V and J genes are TRBV7-7 and TRBJ2-3, with D maybe TRBD2 (5 bases). CDR1 is SSHAT and CDR2 is FNYEAQ in the germline V gene (reference sequence). The length of the CDR3 is 16 residues. CDR3: CASSFPREGKGDTQYF. In nucleotides, the CDR3 is TGTGCTAGCAGCTTCCCGAGAGAGGGCAAGGGAGATACGCAGTATTTT.

This sequence joins TRBV5-1 and TRBJ1-1; 8 bases match TRBD1. The germline V gene has CDR1 SGHRS and CDR2 YFSETQ. The CDR3 has 15 amino acids. With 4 bases clipped from V and 7 bases from J, the junction kept 12 bases outside the gene matches. The CDR3 DNA sequence: TGCGCCAGCAGCCTAGACAGGGGTAGGGGTAGTGAAGCTTTCTTT. Its protein product is CASSLDRGRGSEAFF.

This chain uses TRBV7-9 with TRBJ2-5; D possibly corresponds to TRBD2 (5 bases). Germline V lookup: CDR1 SEHNR, CDR2 FQNEAQ (reference sequence). The CDR3 contains 14 residues. Trimming removed 0 bases from V and 4 bases from J, with 9 bases in between. CDR3 nucleotide sequence: TGTGCCAGCAGCTTAGCTGCGGGTCGAGAGACCCAGTACTTC. This translates into CASSLAAGRETQYF.

The chain carries TRBV5-1 and TRBJ2-5, with 10 nucleotides matching TRBD2. V trimming: 6 bases; J trimming: 4 bases; junction bases outside the gene matches: 3. CDR1 is SGHRS, CDR2 YFSETQ, per germline. This CDR3 is 13 amino acids long. CDR3 sequence (DNA): TGCGCCAGCAAAGCGGGGGGGCCAGAGACCCAGTACTTC. This translates into CASKAGGPETQYF.

The CDR3 region has the DNA TGTGCCAGCAGTGAACGGGACAGGGGGCCACTGTTTTTT. Protein sequence: CASSERDRGPLFF. This chain links TRBV25-1 with TRBJ1-4; 12 positions match TRBD1. The germline gives CDR1 MGHDK, CDR2 SYGVNS. There are 13 residues in the CDR3. V shed 2 bases, J shed 13 bases, and the junction held 2 bases outside the gene matches. Full variable domain (outside the CDR3, taken from reference TRBV25-1 and TRBJ1-4): EADIYQTPRYLVIGTGKKITLECSQTMGHDKMYWYQQDPGMELHLIHYSYGVNSTEKGDLSSESTVSRIRTEHFPLTLESARPSHTSQYLCASSERDRGPLFFGSGTQLSVL.

This clone was counted once. V usage is TRBV28 and J usage is TRBJ1-5; D might be TRBD1 (6 bases). Looked up from germline, CDR1 is MDHEN and CDR2 is SYDVKM. This CDR3 region has 15 residues. Trimming cost V 5 bases and J 4 bases, with 15 bases left between them. This CDR3 reads CASSPQQGRNQPQHF. The CDR3 DNA reads as TGTGCCAGCAGTCCTCAACAGGGACGGAATCAGCCCCAGCATTTT.

The rearrangement links TRBV6-5 to TRBJ2-7, with a possible D match to TRBD2 (5 bases). Trimming took 8 bases from V and 4 from J, leaving 15 bases between them. The CDR3 consists of 13 residues. Germline values: CDR1 MNHEY, CDR2 SVGAGI. CDR3 in DNA: TGTGCCAGCCAGTCCGGGGTCAGGTACGAGCAGTACTTC. It codes for CASQSGVRYEQYF.

CDR3 nucleotide sequence: TGTGCCAGTAGGAGGGAGAGGAGCTCCTATAATTCACCCCTCCACTTT. It specifies CASRRERSSYNSPLHF. The chain uses TRBV19 and TRBJ1-6; no firm D call. V was shortened by 6 bases and J by 0 bases, with 12 bases between the two germline ends. Germline lookup yields CDR1 LNHDA and CDR2 SQIVND (reference sequence). This CDR3 spans 16 amino acids.

The J gene is TRBJ1-6, the V gene TRBV6-4, with D hard to call. The CDR3 is made up of 15 amino acids. Trimming took off 3 bases at V and 9 bases at J, with 15 bases between the two ends. Germline V gives CDR1 MRHNA, CDR2 SNTAGT. The CDR3 nucleotides read TGTGCCAGCAGTGAACGGCAGGAACTAGGTTCACCCCTCCACTTT. The encoded protein is CASSERQELGSPLHF.

The chain uses TRBV20-1 and TRBJ1-2; D gene ambiguous. CDR3 length: 11 amino acids. CDR1 is DFQATT and CDR2 is SNEGSKA in the germline V gene (reference sequence). The V gene lost 0 bases and the J gene lost 7 bases, with 6 bases spanning the gap. CDR3 sequence reads: CSAREASGYTF. The CDR3 DNA follows: TGCAGTGCTAGAGAGGCCAGTGGCTACACCTTC.

The chain joins TRBV2 to TRBJ2-5; D perhaps matches TRBD2 (5 bases). This CDR3 region has 12 residues. V lost 10 bases and J 5 bases, leaving 14 bases between the germline ends. Germline loops: CDR1 SNHLY, CDR2 FYNNEI. The CDR3 is CATRERRETQYF. The CDR3 DNA follows: TGTGCCACACGGGAACGGAGGGAGACCCAGTACTTC.

This chain connects TRBV3-1 (or the pseudogene TRBV3-2) to TRBJ2-6; no reliable D call. The CDR3 runs 15 residues. Germline loops: CDR1 LGHDT, CDR2 YNNKEL (reference sequence). Trimming removed 4 bases from V and 0 bases from J, with 7 bases in between. The CDR3 reads CASSRESSGANVLTF. The CDR3, as DNA: TGTGCCAGCAGCCGCGAGAGCTCTGGGGCCAACGTCCTGACTTTC.

The chain couples TRBV6-2 or TRBV6-3 to TRBJ1-2; D is ambiguous. Between the trimmed V and J ends, which lost 2 bases and 6 bases, there was a span of 4 bases. Germline-derived CDR1 and CDR2 are MNHEY and SVGEGT. The CDR3 totals 11 residues. CDR3 region: CASSYPDGYTF. The DNA for the CDR3 is TGTGCCAGCAGTTACCCCGATGGCTACACCTTC.